This TCR beta chain was sequenced for a study of shared clonotypes between healthy human individuals. Only CD45RO-negative cells positively selected for CCR7 counted as naive CD8 cells, so terminally differentiated effector memory CD45RA+ cells were excluded. Notes on the study in general: Unshared clonotypes carried lower generation probabilities than those common to all four donors. Across four donors, naive CD4 shared 5% to 5.5%, naive CD8 over 3%, memory CD4 about 2.4%, memory CD8 0.4% to 0.5%. Tissues were not sampled, only blood, and their repertoires likely differ. Naive subsets, compared against memory subsets, generally had larger estimated richness values.

On this clone: The antigen remains unidentified.

Profiled with immunoSEQ multiplex PCR; TCRdb holds only in-frame clones, not every one. The sample has millions of clones; roughly 91% are singletons. CDR3 length equals 17 residues. V was cut by 1 base and J by 0 bases, with 14 bases left in between. The germline gives CDR1 SGHRS, CDR2 YFSETQ. The sample taken for sequencing was naive CD8+ T cells from PBMCs. The source of this sequence is a man aged 18 to 30 in good health. Some clones in this sample may be carry-over from other donors' samples. V gene TRBV5-1 combines with J gene TRBJ2-1; D ambiguous. CDR3 in DNA: TGCGCCAGCAGCTTGTCCGGCCGGCTGAGCTCCTACAATGAGCAGTTCTTC. This codes for CASSLSGRLSSYNEQFF.